This T cell receptor (beta chain) was obtained from a study of metastatic and nonmetastatic thyroid tumors. As for the study in general: Repertoire comparisons spanned blood and tumor or nodule tissue from malignant and benign thyroid patients. Findings of the study overall: Relative to benign nodules, malignant thyroid tumors were reportedly characterized by significantly elevated TCR beta diversity in blood and tumor.

This clone was counted at least ten times. Its antigen is as yet unknown. Germline V lookup: CDR1 SGHRS, CDR2 YFSETQ. The CDR3 is 14 residues long. With 8 bases removed from V and 5 bases from J, the gap between germline ends came to 16 bases. Not a single patient had been given any form of treatment at any point before undergoing thyroid surgery. TCRdb re-called clones via MiXCR from the PCR reads. The table shows just over 20,000 clones, with 10% to 15% occurring only once. The TCR originated in a female donor with papillary thyroid cancer or a benign thyroid nodule (not recorded which). Some clones in this sample may be carry-over from other donors' samples. The chain links TRBV5-1 to TRBJ2-2; D ambiguous. Sequenced: blood. The CDR3 reads CASMDQATTGELFF. In nucleotides, the CDR3 is TGCGCCAGTATGGACCAGGCTACGACCGGGGAGCTGTTTTTT. Drawing the rest from reference TRBV5-1 and TRBJ2-2, the complete variable domain is KAGVTQTPRYLIKTRGQQVTLSCSPISGHRSVSWYQQTPGQGLQFLFEYFSETQRNKGNFPGRFSGRQFSNSRSEMNVSTLELGDSALYLCASMDQATTGELFFGEGSRLTVL.